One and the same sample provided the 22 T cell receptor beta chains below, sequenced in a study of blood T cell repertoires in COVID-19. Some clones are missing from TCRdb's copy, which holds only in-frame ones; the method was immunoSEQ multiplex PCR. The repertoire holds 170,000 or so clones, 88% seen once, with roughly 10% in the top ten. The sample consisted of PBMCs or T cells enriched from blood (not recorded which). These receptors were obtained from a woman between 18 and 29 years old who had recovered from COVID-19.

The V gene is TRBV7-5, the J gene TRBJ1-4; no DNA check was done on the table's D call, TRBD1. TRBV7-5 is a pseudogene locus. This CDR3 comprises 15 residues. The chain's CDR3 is CARSFRTGRNEKLFF. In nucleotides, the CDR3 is TGTGCCAGAAGCTTCCGGACAGGACGCAATGAAAAACTGTTTTTT.

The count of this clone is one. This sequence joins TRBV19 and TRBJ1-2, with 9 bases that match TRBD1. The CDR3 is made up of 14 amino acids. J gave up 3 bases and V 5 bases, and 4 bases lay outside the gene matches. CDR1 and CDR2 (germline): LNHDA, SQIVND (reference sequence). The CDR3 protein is CASSGQGWDYGYTF. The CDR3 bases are TGTGCCAGTAGTGGACAGGGGTGGGACTATGGCTACACCTTC.

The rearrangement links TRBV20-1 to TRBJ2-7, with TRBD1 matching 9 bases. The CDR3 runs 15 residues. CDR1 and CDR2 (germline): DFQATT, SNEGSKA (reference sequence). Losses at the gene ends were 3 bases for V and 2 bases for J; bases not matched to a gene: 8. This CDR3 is CSASQGDRDTYEQYF. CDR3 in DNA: TGCAGTGCTAGTCAGGGGGACAGGGATACCTACGAGCAGTACTTC.

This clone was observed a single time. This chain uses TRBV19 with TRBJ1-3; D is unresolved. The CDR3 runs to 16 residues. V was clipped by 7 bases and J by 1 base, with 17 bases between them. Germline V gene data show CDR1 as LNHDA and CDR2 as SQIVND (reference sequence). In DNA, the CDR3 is TGTGCCAGTACCCCCCCAGGAGGTGGTTCTGGAAACACCATATATTTT. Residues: CASTPPGGGSGNTIYF.

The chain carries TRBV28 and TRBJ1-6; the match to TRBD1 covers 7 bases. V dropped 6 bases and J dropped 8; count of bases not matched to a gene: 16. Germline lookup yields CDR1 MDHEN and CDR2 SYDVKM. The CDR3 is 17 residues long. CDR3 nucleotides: TGTGCCAGCAGCACACTCCCACAGGGGAGAATGGATTCACCCCTCCACTTT. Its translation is CASSTLPQGRMDSPLHF.

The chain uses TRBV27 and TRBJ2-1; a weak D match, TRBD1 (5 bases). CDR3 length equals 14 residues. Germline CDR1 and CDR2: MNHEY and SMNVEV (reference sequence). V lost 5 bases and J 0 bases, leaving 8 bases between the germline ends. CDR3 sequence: CASSRQGSYNEQFF. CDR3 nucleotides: TGTGCCAGCAGTCGGCAGGGCTCCTACAATGAGCAGTTCTTC.

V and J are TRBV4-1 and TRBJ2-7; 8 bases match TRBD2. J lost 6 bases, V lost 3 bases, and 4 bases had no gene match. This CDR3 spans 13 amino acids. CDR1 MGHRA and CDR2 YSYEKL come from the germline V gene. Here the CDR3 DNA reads TGCGCCAGCAGCCATAACCGGGGGGGCGAGCAGTACTTC. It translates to CASSHNRGGEQYF.

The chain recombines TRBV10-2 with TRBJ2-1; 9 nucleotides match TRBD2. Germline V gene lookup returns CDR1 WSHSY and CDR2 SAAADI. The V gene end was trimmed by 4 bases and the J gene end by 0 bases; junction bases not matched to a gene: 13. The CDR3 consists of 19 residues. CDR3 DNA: TGCGCCAGCAGTGTTGATGCTAGCGGGGATACAAACTCCTACAATGAGCAGTTCTTC. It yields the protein CASSVDASGDTNSYNEQFF.

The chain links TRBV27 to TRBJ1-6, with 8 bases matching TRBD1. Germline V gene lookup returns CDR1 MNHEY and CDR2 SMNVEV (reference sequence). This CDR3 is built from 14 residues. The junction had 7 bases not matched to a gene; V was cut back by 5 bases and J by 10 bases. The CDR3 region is CASSNQGARSPLHF. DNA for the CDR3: TGTGCCAGCAGTAACCAGGGGGCGAGATCACCCCTCCACTTT.

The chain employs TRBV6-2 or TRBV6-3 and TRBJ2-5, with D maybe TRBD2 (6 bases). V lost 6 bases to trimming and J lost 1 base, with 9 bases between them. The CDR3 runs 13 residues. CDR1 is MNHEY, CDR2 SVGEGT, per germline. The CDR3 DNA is TGTGCCAGCAGCCTCGGGGGCCAAGAGACCCAGTACTTC. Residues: CASSLGGQETQYF.

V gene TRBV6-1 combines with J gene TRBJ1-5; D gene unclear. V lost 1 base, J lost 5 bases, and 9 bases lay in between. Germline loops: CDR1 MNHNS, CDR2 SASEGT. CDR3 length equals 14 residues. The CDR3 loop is CASSEGAGYQPQHF. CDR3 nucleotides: TGTGCCAGCAGTGAAGGGGCAGGTTATCAGCCCCAGCATTTT.

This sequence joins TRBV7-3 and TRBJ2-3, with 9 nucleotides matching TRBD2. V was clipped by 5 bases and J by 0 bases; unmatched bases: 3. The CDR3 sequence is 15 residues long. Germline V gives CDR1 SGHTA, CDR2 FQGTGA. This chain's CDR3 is CASSITSGSTDTQYF. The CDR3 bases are TGTGCCAGCAGCATTACTAGCGGGAGCACAGATACGCAGTATTTT.

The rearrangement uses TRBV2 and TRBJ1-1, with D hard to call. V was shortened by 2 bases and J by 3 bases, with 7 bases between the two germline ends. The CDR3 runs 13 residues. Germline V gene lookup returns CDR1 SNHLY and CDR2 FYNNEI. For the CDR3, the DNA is TGTGCCAGCAGTGAACAAACGGACACTGAAGCTTTCTTT. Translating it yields CASSEQTDTEAFF.

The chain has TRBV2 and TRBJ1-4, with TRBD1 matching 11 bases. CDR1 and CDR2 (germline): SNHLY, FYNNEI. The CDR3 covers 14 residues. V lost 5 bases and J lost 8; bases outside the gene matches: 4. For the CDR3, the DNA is TGTGCCAGCAGTTTGGACAGGGGGCGGGAAAAACTGTTTTTT. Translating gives CASSLDRGREKLFF.

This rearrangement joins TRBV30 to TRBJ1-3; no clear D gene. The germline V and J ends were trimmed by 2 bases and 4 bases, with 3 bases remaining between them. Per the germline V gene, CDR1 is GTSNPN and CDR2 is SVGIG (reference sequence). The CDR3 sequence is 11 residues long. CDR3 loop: CAWSPGNTIYF. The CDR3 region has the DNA TGTGCCTGGAGTCCGGGAAACACCATATATTTT.

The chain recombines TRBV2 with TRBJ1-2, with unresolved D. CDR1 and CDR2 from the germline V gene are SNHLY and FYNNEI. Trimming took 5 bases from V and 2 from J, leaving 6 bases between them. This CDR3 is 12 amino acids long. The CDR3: CASSLRNYGYTF. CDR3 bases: TGTGCCAGCAGTCTCAGAAACTATGGCTACACCTTC. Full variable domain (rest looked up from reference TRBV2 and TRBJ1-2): EPEVTQTPSHQVTQMGQEVILRCVPISNHLYFYWYRQILGQKVEFLVSFYNNEISEKSEIFDDQFSVERPDGSNFTLKIRSTKLEDSAMYFCASSLRNYGYTFGSGTRLTVV.

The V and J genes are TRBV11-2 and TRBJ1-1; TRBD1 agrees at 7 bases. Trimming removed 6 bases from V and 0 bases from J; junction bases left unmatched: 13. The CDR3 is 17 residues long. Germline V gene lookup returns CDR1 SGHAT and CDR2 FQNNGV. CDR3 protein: CASRFMRDSKVNTEAFF. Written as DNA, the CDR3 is TGTGCCAGCAGGTTCATGCGGGACAGCAAAGTGAACACTGAAGCTTTCTTT.

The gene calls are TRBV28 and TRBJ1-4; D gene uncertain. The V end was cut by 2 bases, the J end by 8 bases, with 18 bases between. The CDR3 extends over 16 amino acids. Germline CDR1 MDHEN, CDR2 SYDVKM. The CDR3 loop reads CASSLPLSAANEKLFF. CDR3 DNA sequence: TGTGCCAGCAGTTTACCCCTTTCAGCGGCAAACGAAAAACTGTTTTTT. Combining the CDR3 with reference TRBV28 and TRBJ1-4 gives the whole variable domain DVKVTQSSRYLVKRTGEKVFLECVQDMDHENMFWYRQDPGLGLRLIYFSYDVKMKEKGDIPEGYSVSREKKERFSLILESASTNQTSMYLCASSLPLSAANEKLFFGSGTQLSVL.

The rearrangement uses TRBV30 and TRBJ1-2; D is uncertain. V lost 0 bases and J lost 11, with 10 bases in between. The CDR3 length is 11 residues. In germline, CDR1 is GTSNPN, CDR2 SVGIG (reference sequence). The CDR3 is CAWSVRGIYTF. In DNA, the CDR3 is TGTGCCTGGAGTGTACGGGGAATATACACCTTC.

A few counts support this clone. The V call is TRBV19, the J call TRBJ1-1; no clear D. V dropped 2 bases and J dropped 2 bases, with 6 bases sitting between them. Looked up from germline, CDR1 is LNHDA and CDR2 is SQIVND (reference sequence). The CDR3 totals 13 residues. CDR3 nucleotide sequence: TGTGCCAGTAGTATAACGGGTAACACTGAAGCTTTCTTT. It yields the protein CASSITGNTEAFF.

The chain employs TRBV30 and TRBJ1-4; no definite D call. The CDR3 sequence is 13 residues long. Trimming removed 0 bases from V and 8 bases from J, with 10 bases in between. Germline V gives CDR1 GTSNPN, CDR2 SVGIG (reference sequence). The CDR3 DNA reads TGTGCCTGGAGTGTACAGCTGGTCGAAAAACTGTTTTTT. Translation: CAWSVQLVEKLFF.

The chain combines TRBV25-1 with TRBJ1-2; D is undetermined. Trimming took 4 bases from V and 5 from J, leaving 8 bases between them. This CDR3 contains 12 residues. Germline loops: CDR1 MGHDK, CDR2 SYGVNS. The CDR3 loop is CASSGGRYGYTF. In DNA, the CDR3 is TGTGCCAGCAGTGGAGGGAGGTATGGCTACACCTTC.